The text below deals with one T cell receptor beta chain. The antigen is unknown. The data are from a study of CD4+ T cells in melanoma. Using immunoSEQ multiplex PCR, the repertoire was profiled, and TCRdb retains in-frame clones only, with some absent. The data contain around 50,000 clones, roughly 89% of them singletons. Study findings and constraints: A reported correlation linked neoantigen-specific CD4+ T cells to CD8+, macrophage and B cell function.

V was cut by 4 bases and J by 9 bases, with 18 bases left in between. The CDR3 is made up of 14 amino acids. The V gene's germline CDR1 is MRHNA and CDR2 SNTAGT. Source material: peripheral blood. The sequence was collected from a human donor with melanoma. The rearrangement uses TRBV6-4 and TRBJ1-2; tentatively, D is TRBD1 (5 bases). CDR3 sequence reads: CASSARGNGLSYTF. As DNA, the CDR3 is TGTGCCAGCAGTGCCCGGGGGAATGGTTTGAGCTACACCTTC.